This is a list of T cell receptor beta chains from one sample in a study of vaccination and CD4 T cells after COVID-19. The antigens these receptors bind are not known. In TCRdb, the PCR reads were re-called with MiXCR into one record per CDR3 protein. Of around 21,000 distinct CDR3 sequences listed, over 50% were seen once; the top ten hold around 9%. The sample consisted of CD4+ T cells from blood, cultured in vitro. These receptors were taken from a human donor who had recovered from COVID-19. The conserved cysteine and the conserved F or W are not part of the CDR3 here.

V gene: TRBV4-1; J gene: TRBJ2-1; CDR3 protein: ASSQDLSLAGDNEQF
V gene: TRBV15; J gene: TRBJ2-2; CDR3 protein: ATSPRLGEAGELF
V gene: TRBV20-1; J gene: TRBJ2-1; CDR3 protein: SARAGGSNEQF
V gene: TRBV29-1; J gene: TRBJ1-2; CDR3 protein: SVDRQNYGYT
V gene: TRBV20-1; J gene: TRBJ1-6; CDR3 protein: SARDRRTGNNSPLH
V gene: TRBV6-1; J gene: TRBJ2-1; CDR3 protein: ASSRDSYNEQF
V gene: TRBV20-1; J gene: TRBJ2-5; CDR3 protein: SAEYGAVMETQY
V gene: TRBV7-8; J gene: TRBJ1-4; CDR3 protein: ASSFRDPTNEKLF
V gene: TRBV7-8; J gene: TRBJ2-7; CDR3 protein: ASSSRPTDYEQY
V gene: TRBV20-1; J gene: TRBJ1-5; CDR3 protein: SAKTDRSNQPQH
V gene: TRBV27; J gene: TRBJ2-3; CDR3 protein: ASSSLDTQY
V gene: TRBV7-2; J gene: TRBJ2-2; CDR3 protein: AGMDRNTGELF
V gene: TRBV19; J gene: TRBJ2-5; CDR3 protein: ASRDTTGGVRETQY
V gene: TRBV6-2/TRBV6-3; J gene: TRBJ1-1; CDR3 protein: ASSYSFGGQDTEAF
V gene: TRBV20-1; J gene: TRBJ2-3; CDR3 protein: SARDRKRGDSDTQY
V gene: TRBV2; J gene: TRBJ1-5; CDR3 protein: ASSGPGAGNQPQH
V gene: TRBV12-3/TRBV12-4; J gene: TRBJ2-3; CDR3 protein: ASSLAGTSASTDTQY
V gene: TRBV7-3; J gene: TRBJ2-3; CDR3 protein: ASSSRSADTQY
V gene: TRBV6-1; J gene: TRBJ1-2; CDR3 protein: ASSPGGENYGYT
V gene: TRBV21-1; J gene: TRBJ1-5; CDR3 protein: ASSKEYRKGNQPQH
V gene: TRBV27; J gene: TRBJ1-5; CDR3 protein: ASSPREPQH
V gene: TRBV6-1; J gene: TRBJ1-6; CDR3 protein: ATYRGQAKDSPLH
V gene: TRBV27; J gene: TRBJ1-2; CDR3 protein: ASSPSTGRYGYT
V gene: TRBV29-1; J gene: TRBJ2-1; CDR3 protein: SVEDPGGAVDEQF
V gene: TRBV7-7; J gene: TRBJ2-3; CDR3 protein: ASSPPETGTDTQY
V gene: TRBV7-3; J gene: TRBJ2-1; CDR3 protein: ASSLGFGTGEFNEQF
V gene: TRBV19; J gene: TRBJ1-2; CDR3 protein: ASSIGTGGPTNYGYT
V gene: TRBV20-1; J gene: TRBJ1-6; CDR3 protein: SARYGTGGSPLH
V gene: TRBV6-5; J gene: TRBJ1-6; CDR3 protein: ASSYSRGFSYNSPLH
V gene: TRBV5-3; J gene: TRBJ1-1; CDR3 protein: ARSPGLGGEAF
V gene: TRBV15; J gene: TRBJ2-7; CDR3 protein: ATSRGGIAAEQY
V gene: TRBV2; J gene: TRBJ1-1; CDR3 protein: ASSGQGSEAF
V gene: TRBV5-5; J gene: TRBJ1-5; CDR3 protein: ASSNSGQLNQPQH
V gene: TRBV20-1; J gene: TRBJ1-1; CDR3 protein: SARDPNRGSTEAF
V gene: TRBV2; J gene: TRBJ1-5; CDR3 protein: ASVPGGNQPQH
V gene: TRBV27; J gene: TRBJ2-7; CDR3 protein: ASKGSSVGDFYEQY
V gene: TRBV30; J gene: TRBJ2-5; CDR3 protein: AWSPWGSEEQETQY
V gene: TRBV15; J gene: TRBJ2-3; CDR3 protein: ATSRPRQGVFSTDTQY
V gene: TRBV20-1; J gene: TRBJ1-2; CDR3 protein: SAPGTANYGYT
V gene: TRBV6-2/TRBV6-3; J gene: TRBJ2-7; CDR3 protein: ASRPDRPFSYEQY
V gene: TRBV19; J gene: TRBJ1-2; CDR3 protein: ASSIEGRVNYGYT
V gene: TRBV19; J gene: TRBJ1-2; CDR3 protein: ASSTPGSDYGYT
V gene: TRBV6-5; J gene: TRBJ2-1; CDR3 protein: ASSYSGSIYNEQF
V gene: TRBV7-9; J gene: TRBJ1-2; CDR3 protein: ASSPSTYYGYT
V gene: TRBV7-9; J gene: TRBJ1-5; CDR3 protein: ASSLTGNQPQH
V gene: TRBV7-8; J gene: TRBJ1-4; CDR3 protein: ASSSQGGTNEKLF
V gene: TRBV7-8; J gene: TRBJ2-3; CDR3 protein: ASSLDQAGTDTQY
V gene: TRBV27; J gene: TRBJ2-5; CDR3 protein: ASSPRGSEPGETQY
V gene: TRBV4-3; J gene: TRBJ2-2; CDR3 protein: ASSHPGTSLSTGELF
V gene: TRBV6-1; J gene: TRBJ2-5; CDR3 protein: ASNGQVYQETQY
V gene: TRBV20-1; J gene: TRBJ1-2; CDR3 protein: SSSSYT
V gene: TRBV20-1; J gene: TRBJ2-3; CDR3 protein: SARPAGGPLDTQY
V gene: TRBV20-1; J gene: TRBJ2-3; CDR3 protein: SARGFLTPLTDTQY
V gene: TRBV2; J gene: TRBJ2-5; CDR3 protein: ASSTTPGSGETQY
V gene: TRBV6-4; J gene: TRBJ1-5; CDR3 protein: ASSDTGRGQPQH